This TCR beta chain was captured in a study of radiotherapy plus CTLA-4 blockade in lung cancer (dated by TCRdb to 2017 to 2018). Describing the broader study: Objective responses were observed in 15% to 20% of enrolled patients, and disease control was achieved in about 32%. The research as a whole found: After treatment with radiotherapy and ipilimumab, TCR clones that came from tumors expanded in the peripheral blood. Increased serum interferon-beta after radiation, together with early dynamic changes in blood T cell clones, were reported to be the strongest predictors of response.

The CDR3 measures 21 amino acids from cysteine to phenylalanine. The only DNA kept is the CDR3, 63 bases in frame from the first base. The germline V gene encodes CDR1 LNHDA and CDR2 SQIVND (reference sequence). Trimming accounts for 3 bases at V and 1 base at J, while the number of junction bases matched to no gene is 14. Worth noting for this clone: Its cognate antigen has yet to be identified. Base qualities were left out, and no much larger clone turns up one base away.

The library was prepared using the immunoSEQ multiplex PCR assay. TCRdb re-hosts the immuneACCESS table, in-frame sequences only. Its copies lack some clones; in the studies checked, an unresolved V gene accounts for under half of them, and the cause for the rest is not known. The sample records 53,000 or so clones, roughly 90% of which are singletons. The ten largest clonotypes hold less than 9% of the sample. Focal radiation therapy combined with CTLA-4 blockade (ipilimumab) was tested in patients with chemo-refractory metastatic non-small-cell lung cancer. In this chain, TRBV19 is recombined with TRBJ2-4; 14 junctional bases match TRBD2. The sequence derives from a human donor with non-small cell lung cancer whose response to radiotherapy plus ipilimumab could not be evaluated. The sequences come from peripheral blood, collected from a patient treated with radiotherapy plus ipilimumab. The CDR3 region: CASSIRDRGLAGDGAKNIQYF. Read as DNA, the sequence is TGTGCCAGTAGTATTAGGGATAGGGGACTAGCGGGAGATGGTGCCAAAAACATTCAGTACTTC.